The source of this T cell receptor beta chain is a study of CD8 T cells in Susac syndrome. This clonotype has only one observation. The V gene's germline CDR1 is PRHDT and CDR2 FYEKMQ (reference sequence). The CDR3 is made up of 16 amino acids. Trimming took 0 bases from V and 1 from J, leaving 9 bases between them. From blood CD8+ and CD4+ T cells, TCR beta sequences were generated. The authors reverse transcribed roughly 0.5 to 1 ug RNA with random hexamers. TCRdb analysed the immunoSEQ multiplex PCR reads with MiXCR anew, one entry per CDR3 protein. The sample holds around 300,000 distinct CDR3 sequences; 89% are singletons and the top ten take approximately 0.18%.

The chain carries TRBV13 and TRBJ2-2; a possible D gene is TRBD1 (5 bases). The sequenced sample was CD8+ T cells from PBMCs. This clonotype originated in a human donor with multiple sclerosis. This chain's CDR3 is CASSLGRVLNTGELFF. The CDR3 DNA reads TGTGCCAGCAGCTTAGGCAGGGTACTGAACACCGGGGAGCTGTTTTTT.